This TCR beta chain was identified during a study of Graves' ophthalmopathy and Graves' hyperthyroidism (dated by TCRdb to 2016 to 2018). Regarding the research as a whole: Peripheral blood was collected at initial diagnosis, before any treatment. The study used TCR beta repertoire signatures to distinguish Graves' ophthalmopathy from Graves' hyperthyroidism and to predict progression to ophthalmopathy. In total, 135 blood samples were TCR-sequenced: 43 ophthalmopathy, 75 hyperthyroidism and approximately 17 hyperthyroidism-to-ophthalmopathy patients. To explore V-J signatures that separate ophthalmopathy from hyperthyroidism, a discovery set of about a hundred patients was enrolled, consisting of approximately 45 with ophthalmopathy and 55 to 65 with stable hyperthyroidism. The independent validation cohort included about 20 hyperthyroidism patients plus 17 patients who later progressed from hyperthyroidism to ophthalmopathy. In six hyperthyroidism patients, the T-cell repertoire of thyroid tissue was compared with the T-cell repertoire of blood. Following sampling, methimazole starting at 30 mg daily was administered to hyperthyroidism patients, and high-dose intravenous methylprednisolone was administered to ophthalmopathy patients. The 95 to 100 discovery patients were randomly divided into training and test sets at a 7:3 ratio.

This clonotype was counted between two and nine times. Its cognate antigen has yet to be identified. Nothing much larger sits one base from this clone, and base qualities are not available. For repertoire sequencing, the TCR beta CDR3 regions were amplified from RNA transcripts. The first round of RT-PCR was done with HTBI primers and the Qiagen OneStep RT-PCR kit, and was followed by a second round of multiplex PCR, then size selection and purification. Libraries were sequenced on an Illumina HiSeq2000 using paired-end 100 bp reads. The source study handled its data this way. SOAPnuke was used to process the reads, throwing out any read that had adapters, had uncalled bases, had a mean Phred below 15, or lacked an exact constant-primer or identifier match. High-quality paired reads were merged with COPE v1.2.5. Clonotypes were defined as unique nucleotide sequences and were aligned to IMGT TRB V, D and J references using MiTCR v1.1. Analysis was restricted to V-J combinations with a frequency above 0.0001, which covered roughly 99% of repertoires. A TCR clonal expansion and chaos score per V-J combination was defined as the ratio of F50 clonal expansion to chaos observed in the TCRdist matrix. Welch's t-statistics and random forest were used to narrow the features down to more than 10 V-J combinations, which were then fed into a naive Bayes classifier. The similarity between thyroid and blood repertoires was quantified using the Morisita-Horn index. TCRdb itself trimmed the public reads at Q25 with fastp, ran MiXCR and retained productive beta chains. Every entry covers one CDR3 protein and lists the most common genes and DNA from its rows. None of the V and J calls come from the authors' own analysis; TCRdb made them. The sample contains approximately 480,000 distinct CDR3 sequences, around an eighth of them found a single time. 9.8% of the sample goes to the ten largest clones.

Including cysteine and phenylalanine, the CDR3 has 15 amino acids. CDR3 DNA is the only sequence kept; it has 45 bases, read in frame from the first base. The germline V gene provides CDR1 SGHTS and CDR2 YDEGEE. The germline ends are 9 bases apart after V is trimmed by 1 base and J by 1 base. Patients with ophthalmopathy had moderately to severely active disease, with a Clinical Activity Score of 3 or more, a NOSPECS grade of 4 or more, and a disease duration of less than 3 months. Patients with other autoimmune diseases, uncontrolled infections, pregnancy or lactation were excluded. Clinical symptoms, serum thyroxine, TRAb, thyroid ultrasound and orbital computed tomography formed the basis of the diagnosis. Ficoll-Paque density gradient centrifugation was used to isolate PBMCs from under 11 ml of fresh peripheral blood. Total RNA was extracted using Trizol reagent, and RNA quality was checked on an Agilent 2100 Bioanalyzer.

Results and caveats for the whole study, not just this receptor: In validation, the model predicted ophthalmopathy progression with about 70% sensitivity and roughly 72% specificity; fewer than 15 predicted patients were CT-confirmed with GO in a median of about 6.1 months. Ophthalmopathy was separated from stable hyperthyroidism by the 13-signature model with about 90% sensitivity and 81.08% specificity in cross-validation and with 80%/75% in the test set. Sample size was not predetermined statistically, and investigators were not blinded to group allocation. Most expanded thyroid clonotypes with a frequency above 0.001 also appeared in blood, which suggests that blood repertoires may reflect the immune response in the thyroid.

This receptor was taken from a woman aged 25 to 39 with Graves' ophthalmopathy. Donor details come from another sample of the same person, matched by shared clones. Material for sequencing was blood. The chain uses TRBV5-8 and TRBJ1-5, with no confident D gene call. The CDR3 is CASSLSVSSNQPQHF. The bases read TGTGCCAGCAGCTTGTCCGTTAGCAGCAATCAGCCCCAGCATTTT.